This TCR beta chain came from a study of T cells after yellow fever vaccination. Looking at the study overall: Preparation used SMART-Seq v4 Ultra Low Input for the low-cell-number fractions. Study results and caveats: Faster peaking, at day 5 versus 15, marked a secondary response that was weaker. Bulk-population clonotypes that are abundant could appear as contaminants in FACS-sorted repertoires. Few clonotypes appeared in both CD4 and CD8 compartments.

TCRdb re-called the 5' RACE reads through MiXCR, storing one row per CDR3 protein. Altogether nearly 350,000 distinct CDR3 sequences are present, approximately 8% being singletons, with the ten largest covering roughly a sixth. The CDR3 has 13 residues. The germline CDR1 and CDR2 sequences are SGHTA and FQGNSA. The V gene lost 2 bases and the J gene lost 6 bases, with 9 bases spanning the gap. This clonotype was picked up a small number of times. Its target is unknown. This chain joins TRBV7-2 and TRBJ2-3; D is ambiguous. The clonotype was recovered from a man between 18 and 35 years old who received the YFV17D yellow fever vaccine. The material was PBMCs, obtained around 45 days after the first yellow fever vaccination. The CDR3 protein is CASSLIPRDTQYF. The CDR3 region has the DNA TGTGCCAGCAGCTTAATCCCACGGGATACGCAGTATTTT.